This passage covers 18 T cell receptor beta chains from one sample sequenced in a study of identical twins. TCRdb reprocessed the 5' RACE reads with MiXCR, giving one entry per CDR3 protein. The sample records under 300,000 distinct CDR3 sequences, about 8% being singletons. This same sample was also part of a study on yellow fever vaccine responses in identical twins.

Sequences were obtained from CD8+ T cells sorted from blood. The receptors derive from a woman under 30 in good health.

The sample holds a few counts of this clonotype. The chain combines TRBV12-3 or TRBV12-4 with TRBJ1-1; D not certain. V lost 7 bases to trimming and J lost 8 bases, with 14 bases between them. CDR3 length equals 12 residues. CDR3 region: CASTLAGWEAFF. The DNA of the CDR3 is TGTGCCAGCACCCTCGCCGGGTGGGAAGCTTTCTTT.

In its sample, this clonotype was seen many times. CDR3 sequence (DNA): TGTGCCAGCAGCGCGAGACTAGCGGAAAACAATGAGCAGTTCTTC. Its protein is CASSARLAENNEQFF. The chain recombines TRBV7-9 with TRBJ2-1, with 9 bases identical to TRBD2. Germline CDR1 reads SEHNR; CDR2 reads FQNEAQ (reference sequence). CDR3 length equals 15 residues. Trimming at V came to 5 bases and at J to 5 bases, leaving 7 bases not matched to a gene.

The chain carries TRBV27 and TRBJ2-7, with a weak D call TRBD2 (7 bases). V lost 5 bases, J lost 3 bases, and 17 bases lay in between. CDR3 length: 15 amino acids. CDR1 is MNHEY, CDR2 SMNVEV, per germline (reference sequence). DNA for the CDR3: TGTGCCAGCAGTGTGCTAGGGGGGGAAGGCTACGAGCAGTACTTC. The encoded protein is CASSVLGGEGYEQYF.

This clonotype was seen at least ten times. The CDR3: CSVAPPSTDTQYF. The CDR3 region has the DNA TGCAGCGTTGCCCCCCCTAGCACAGATACGCAGTATTTT. The chain has TRBV29-1 and TRBJ2-3; no definite D call. Trimming pared 4 bases from V and 0 bases from J, leaving 8 bases between. CDR1 and CDR2 (germline): SQVTM, ANQGSEA. The CDR3 loop spans 13 amino acids.

The V call is TRBV3-1, the J call TRBJ2-2; possible D gene TRBD1, 6 bases. The CDR3 is made up of 15 amino acids. Trimming cost V 5 bases and J 5 bases, with 15 bases left between them. Germline V CDR1 and CDR2: LGHDT, YNNKEL (reference sequence). The CDR3 nucleotides are TGTGCCAGCAGCTACATTGACACAGGGACCGGGGAGCTGTTTTTT. This encodes CASSYIDTGTGELFF.

This clonotype was observed a few times. V and J are TRBV6-1 and TRBJ2-3; TRBD1 might be the D (6 bases). Germline CDR1 and CDR2: MNHNS and SASEGT. Deletions cut 6 bases from V and 2 bases from J, with 9 bases between. The CDR3 sequence is 13 residues long. The CDR3 bases are TGTGCCAGCAGGGACAGTCTCACAGATACGCAGTATTTT. It is translated as CASRDSLTDTQYF.

This clonotype was seen repeatedly, ten times or more. The chain uses TRBV6-2 or TRBV6-3 and TRBJ2-1, with D unresolved. The V gene's germline CDR1 is MNHEY and CDR2 SVGEGT. V shed 0 bases and J shed 4 bases, with 13 bases lying between them. The CDR3 runs to 16 residues. The CDR3 DNA is TGTGCCAGCAGTTACTCCTCGCGGTTGACGTACAATGAGCAGTTCTTC. Amino acids: CASSYSSRLTYNEQFF.

This chain links TRBV7-6 with TRBJ2-2; 7 positions match TRBD2. This CDR3 has 19 amino acids. The V segment lost 2 bases and the J segment 3 bases; nucleotides outside the gene matches: 15. Germline V CDR1 and CDR2: SGHVS, FNYEAQ. CDR3: CASSLSGIALTADTGELFF. The CDR3 DNA reads as TGTGCCAGCAGCTTAAGCGGGATCGCCCTTACGGCGGACACCGGGGAGCTGTTTTTT.

This clonotype was found a few times. J is TRBJ2-7 and V is TRBV28; possibly TRBD1 for D (6 bases). CDR1 is MDHEN, CDR2 SYDVKM, per germline. The germline V and J ends were trimmed by 8 bases and 0 bases, with 20 bases remaining between them. This CDR3 comprises 16 residues. The CDR3: CASSRALGAHSYEQYF. CDR3 bases: TGTGCCAGCTCCAGGGCATTGGGGGCCCACTCCTACGAGCAGTACTTC.

This clonotype has more than one count but fewer than ten. This chain links TRBV29-1 with TRBJ2-3, with TRBD1 as a possible D gene (6 bases). Per germline, CDR1 SQVTM and CDR2 ANQGSEA. Trimming removed 7 bases from V and 0 bases from J, with 11 bases in between. The CDR3 has 13 residues. CDR3 protein: CSARTASTDTQYF. CDR3 sequence (DNA): TGCAGCGCCAGGACAGCCAGCACAGATACGCAGTATTTT.

A few counts support this clonotype. This chain connects TRBV27 to TRBJ2-7, with TRBD2 identical over 8 bases. The CDR3 consists of 14 residues. J lost 1 base, V lost 5 bases, and 4 bases had no gene match. The V gene's germline CDR1 is MNHEY and CDR2 SMNVEV (reference sequence). The CDR3 reads CASSALAESYEQYF. Here the CDR3 DNA reads TGTGCCAGCAGTGCACTAGCGGAGTCCTACGAGCAGTACTTC.

This clonotype was picked up a small number of times. The chain uses TRBV7-9 and TRBJ1-1; the D is unclear. Germline V gene sequence: CDR1 SEHNR, CDR2 FQNEAQ (reference sequence). V was pared by 8 bases and J by 2 bases, with 12 bases between. CDR3 size: 13 residues. CDR3 coding DNA: TGTGCCAGCGTGCCATGGATTAACACTGAAGCTTTCTTT. Translation gives CASVPWINTEAFF.

This clonotype was picked up a small number of times. V gene TRBV7-9 combines with J gene TRBJ2-7, with a tentative D call TRBD1 (5 bases). Germline loops: CDR1 SEHNR, CDR2 FQNEAQ (reference sequence). This CDR3 has 13 amino acids. Trimming pared 3 bases from V and 3 bases from J, leaving 9 bases between. DNA for the CDR3: TGTGCCAGCAGCTTCAGACAGAACTACGAGCAGTACTTC. It is translated as CASSFRQNYEQYF. The full variable domain, completed using reference TRBV7-9 and TRBJ2-7, is DTGVSQNPRHKITKRGQNVTFRCDPISEHNRLYWYRQTLGQGPEFLTYFQNEAQLEKSRLLSDRFSAERPKGSFSTLEIQRTEQGDSAMYLCASSFRQNYEQYFGPGTRLTVT.

The chain combines TRBV11-2 with TRBJ2-1; D is unresolved. Germline-derived CDR1 and CDR2 are SGHAT and FQNNGV. Trimming removed 5 bases from V and 10 bases from J, with 12 bases in between. There are 12 residues in the CDR3. CDR3 in amino acids: CASSPGFAEQFF. CDR3 nucleotide sequence: TGTGCCAGCAGCCCCGGGTTTGCAGAGCAGTTCTTC.

The V call is TRBV7-6, the J call TRBJ1-2, with 12 bases fitting TRBD1. The V and J ends lost 5 bases and 8 bases, in that order; junction bases with no gene match: 3. CDR3 length: 13 amino acids. Germline V gene sequence: CDR1 SGHVS, CDR2 FNYEAQ. This chain's CDR3 is CASSGTGGSGYTF. CDR3 DNA: TGTGCCAGCAGCGGGACAGGGGGCTCGGGCTACACCTTC.

The J gene is TRBJ2-5, the V gene TRBV11-2; a possible D gene is TRBD2 (6 bases). CDR3 length equals 16 residues. The ends were cut back, 1 base at V and 4 bases at J, with 16 bases in the middle. Germline assignment: CDR1 SGHAT and CDR2 FQNNGV. The CDR3 is CASSLGTGEASETQYF. The CDR3 nucleotides read TGTGCCAGCAGCTTAGGTACGGGAGAGGCTTCAGAGACCCAGTACTTC.

In its sample, this clonotype was seen a few times. The chain recombines TRBV4-3 with TRBJ2-5; a possible D gene is TRBD1 (6 bases). Germline-derived CDR1 and CDR2 are LGHNA and YSLEER. The V gene lost 0 bases and the J gene lost 4 bases, with 9 bases spanning the gap. CDR3 length equals 14 residues. The CDR3 DNA reads as TGCGCCAGCAGCCAAGACAGGGGCCCAGAGACCCAGTACTTC. This sequence encodes CASSQDRGPETQYF.

This clonotype appeared a few times. The CDR3 loop reads CASSLARAGIDEQYF. The CDR3 bases are TGTGCCAGCAGCTTAGCTCGGGCAGGGATCGACGAGCAGTACTTC. V usage is TRBV11-1 and J usage is TRBJ2-7; possible D gene TRBD1, 5 bases. The V end lost 0 bases, the J end lost 5 bases, and 14 bases lay between the germline ends. Germline V gene sequence: CDR1 SGHAT, CDR2 FQDESV (reference sequence). The CDR3 length is 15 residues. Full variable domain (remainder filled in from reference TRBV11-1 and TRBJ2-7): EAEVAQSPRYKITEKSQAVAFWCDPISGHATLYWYRQILGQGPELLVQFQDESVVDDSQLPKDRFSAERLKGVDSTLKIQPAELGDSAMYLCASSLARAGIDEQYFGPGTRLTVT.